Following are 21 T cell receptor beta chains from one sample sequenced in a study of tumor-infiltrating lymphocytes in primary liver carcinoma. Germline DNA was extracted too, while blood RNA derived from unsorted whole blood. The investigators made TCR beta cDNA from around 530 ng total RNA, using a constant-region primer. Three rounds of nested multiplex PCR with slightly modified ARM-PCR produced TCR beta libraries. The first two PCR rounds used TRBV1-TRBV30 primers with a Cbeta primer, 9 to 10 cycles each. TCRdb fed the multiplex PCR reads into MiXCR, producing one record per CDR3 protein. The sample has fewer than 350,000 distinct CDR3 sequences, around 60% seen once. Material: peripheral blood. Receptor source: a man aged 40-55 years with primary liver carcinoma and hepatitis B virus infection.

Regarding this clonotype: A much bigger clone sits one base away, suggesting this may be a read error. The chain carries TRBV28 and TRBJ2-1, with no clear D. This CDR3 contains 17 residues. Germline CDR1 and CDR2: MDHEN and SYDVKM. Trimming removed 2 bases at V and 2 bases at J, with 16 bases between. The CDR3 sequence: CASSLPPAITTYNEQFF. The CDR3 bases are TGTGCCAGCAGTTTACCCCCAGCCATCACCACCTACAATGAGCAGTTCTTC.

This clonotype was counted only a few times. A junction boundary mismatches the germline segment, possibly from a read error. This chain uses TRBV6-1 with TRBJ2-2, with a weak D call TRBD2 (6 bases). Looked up from germline, CDR1 is MNHNS and CDR2 is SASEGT. There are 14 residues in the CDR3. CDR3 residues: CASSEEGAGGVLFF. CDR3 DNA: TGTGCCAGCAGTGAAGAAGGGGCCGGCGGGGTGCTGTTTTTT.

With respect to this clonotype: Possible read error: a much larger clone is one base away. In nucleotides, the CDR3 is TGTGCCAGCAGCGGGACTAGCGTCCCAACCTACGAGCAGTTCTTC. It specifies CASSGTSVPTYEQFF. The gene calls are TRBV6-6 and TRBJ2-1; TRBD2 matches at 10 bases. The CDR3 runs to 15 residues. Germline V gene sequence: CDR1 MNHNY, CDR2 SVGAGI (reference sequence). V trimming: 6 bases; J trimming: 10 bases; junction bases outside the gene matches: 12.

The table lists this clonotype with a count of one. A much larger clone is a single base away; this may be a read error. CDR3 amino acids: CAISENGVTGGLFF. DNA for the CDR3: TGTGCCATCAGTGAAAATGGTGTCACCGGGGGGCTGTTTTTT. The chain joins TRBV10-3 to TRBJ2-2; TRBD2 is a possible D gene (6 bases). This CDR3 contains 14 residues. Germline V lookup: CDR1 ENHRY, CDR2 SYGVKD.

Points on this clonotype: This likely comes from a read error, as the CDR3 has no conserved phenylalanine or tryptophan at its end. V gene TRBV5-4 combines with J gene TRBJ2-3; 12 bases agree with TRBD2. Germline V gene data show CDR1 as SGHNT and CDR2 as YYREEE (reference sequence). The V segment lost 4 bases and the J segment 6 bases; nucleotides outside the gene matches: 9. This CDR3 is 16 amino acids long. The chain's CDR3 is CASSLPGLAGPDTQYY. The CDR3 DNA follows: TGTGCCAGCAGCCTACCGGGACTAGCGGGCCCGGATACGCAGTATTAT.

On this clonotype: The junction and the germline gene differ at one end; a read error may be behind it. The gene calls are TRBV11-3 and TRBJ2-2; 9 nucleotides agree with TRBD2. There are 16 residues in the CDR3. Per germline, CDR1 SGHNT and CDR2 YENEEA. The CDR3 loop is CASSLGLAGRTWELLF. The CDR3 DNA reads TGTGCCAGTAGCTTAGGGCTAGCGGGACGGACCTGGGAGCTGTTATTT.

This clonotype has a count of ten or more. Here the CDR3 DNA reads TGCGCCAGCCAGGCGGTCTCAAATAGCAATCAGCCCCAGCATTTT. Amino acid sequence: CASQAVSNSNQPQHF. This chain joins TRBV4-1 and TRBJ1-5; D remains ambiguous. CDR3 length: 15 residues. Trimming removed 8 bases at V and 0 bases at J, with 14 bases between. CDR1 and CDR2 from the germline V gene are MGHRA and YSYEKL.

The rearrangement joins TRBV19 to TRBJ2-1, with 7 bases identical to TRBD1. CDR3 length: 16 amino acids. The V and J ends lost 5 bases and 0 bases, in that order; junction bases with no gene match: 7. CDR1 is LNHDA and CDR2 is SQIVND in the germline V gene (reference sequence). As DNA, the CDR3 is TGTGCCAGTAGTCCGCTACAGGGGAGCTCCTACAATGAGCAGTTCTTC. It translates to CASSPLQGSSYNEQFF.

This clonotype was seen many times. The chain carries TRBV6-2 or TRBV6-3 and TRBJ1-5; D remains unclear. The CDR3 covers 15 residues. V was trimmed by 2 bases and J by 3 bases, leaving 11 bases between them. Per germline, CDR1 MNHEY and CDR2 SVGEGT. The CDR3 coding sequence is TGTGCCAGCAGTTACAGGGCAGATCTCAATCAGCCCCAGCATTTT. The encoded protein is CASSYRADLNQPQHF.

Details on this clonotype: A much larger clone lies one base from this, so it may be a read error. The CDR3 DNA reads as TGTGCCATCAGTGACATTATCTCTGGGGTCAACGTCCTGACTTTC. Translating gives CAISDIISGVNVLTF. V gene TRBV10-3 combines with J gene TRBJ2-6; D is unresolved. Germline-derived CDR1 and CDR2 are ENHRY and SYGVKD. The CDR3 covers 15 residues.

In regard to this clonotype: A read error may account for a junction end that differs from germline. The chain recombines TRBV29-1 with TRBJ2-5, with TRBD2 as a possible D gene (5 bases). Germline V lookup: CDR1 SQVTM, CDR2 ANQGSEA. The CDR3 is 13 residues long. The CDR3 bases are TGCAGCAACACCGGGGTCTACCAAGAGGCCCAGTACTTC. It is translated as CSNTGVYQEAQYF. Full variable domain (missing parts from reference TRBV29-1 and TRBJ2-5): SAVISQKPSRDICQRGTSLTIQCQVDSQVTMMFWYRQQPGQSLTLIATANQGSEATYESGFVIDKFPISRPNLTFSTLTVSNMSPEDSSIYLCSNTGVYQEAQYFGPGTRLLVL.

As to this clonotype: A much bigger clone sits one base away, suggesting this may be a read error. V gene TRBV4-1 combines with J gene TRBJ1-1; unclear D gene. Germline CDR1 reads MGHRA; CDR2 reads YSYEKL. CDR3 length equals 13 residues. The CDR3 DNA reads TGCGCCAGCAGCCAACAACAGAACACTGAAGTTTTCTTT. Its translation: CASSQQQNTEVFF.

The chain joins TRBV7-9 to TRBJ1-1, with D perhaps matching TRBD1 (6 bases). CDR1 is SEHNR and CDR2 is FQNEAQ in the germline V gene (reference sequence). Trimming removed 10 bases at V and 5 bases at J, with 14 bases between. The CDR3 totals 12 residues. The CDR3 region has the DNA TGTGCCAACCAACAGGGCAAGACTGAAGCTTTCTTT. Its protein is CANQQGKTEAFF.

The chain recombines TRBV5-4 with TRBJ2-1; 7 bases are shared with TRBD2. In germline, CDR1 is SGHNT, CDR2 YYREEE (reference sequence). J was trimmed by 8 bases and V by 4 bases; bases with no gene match: 6. The CDR3 loop spans 13 amino acids. The CDR3 loop reads CASSAGTSDEQFF. In DNA, the CDR3 is TGTGCCAGCAGCGCCGGCACTAGCGATGAGCAGTTCTTC.

The chain employs TRBV11-1 and TRBJ2-3; either TRBD1 or TRBD2 may fit D (5 bases each). The CDR3 spans 16 residues. Germline V gives CDR1 SGHAT, CDR2 FQDESV (reference sequence). V lost 0 bases and J lost 7, with 17 bases in between. The CDR3 region is CASSLATGTRTYTQYF. Written as DNA, the CDR3 is TGTGCCAGCAGCTTAGCTACGGGAACACGGACATATACGCAGTATTTT.

Concerning this clonotype itself: A much larger clone sits a single nucleotide away, making a read error possible. The chain has TRBV11-1 and TRBJ2-7; D perhaps matches TRBD2 (6 bases). Trimming took off 4 bases at V and 0 bases at J, with 13 bases between the two ends. Germline lookup yields CDR1 SGHAT and CDR2 FQDESV (reference sequence). This CDR3 contains 15 residues. CDR3 sequence (DNA): TGTGCCAGCAGCTCATCCTGGGACTCCTCCTACGAGCAGTACTTC. This sequence encodes CASSSSWDSSYEQYF.

In regard to this clonotype: Given the absence of the conserved phenylalanine or tryptophan at the CDR3 end, a read error is likely. V usage is TRBV11-2 and J usage is TRBJ2-7; 11 bases are shared with TRBD2. The CDR3 covers 15 residues. Looked up from germline, CDR1 is SGHAT and CDR2 is FQNNGV. For the CDR3, the DNA is TGTGCCAGCAGCCTGACTAGCGGGATCGTCTACGATCAGTACCTC. Its protein product is CASSLTSGIVYDQYL.

In this sample, this clonotype turned up once. A much larger clone is a single base away; this may be a read error. This chain links TRBV4-1 with TRBJ2-3; the D gene is possibly TRBD2 (6 bases). The length of the CDR3 is 16 residues. Germline V lookup: CDR1 MGHRA, CDR2 YSYEKL. With 0 bases removed from V and 1 base from J, the gap between germline ends came to 11 bases. CDR3 in amino acids: CASSQDRTNGTDTQYF. DNA of the CDR3: TGCGCCAGCAGCCAAGATAGGACTAACGGCACAGATACGCAGTATTTT.

As to this clonotype: It is unclear where the CDR3 begins or ends on the DNA, so no DNA is shown, and the CDR3 is as TCRdb lists it. The chain has TRBV29-1 and TRBJ1-6. The CDR3 is 15 amino acids long, termini counted. Per germline, CDR1 SQVTM and CDR2 ANQGSEA. Here the CDR3 reads CSVAEGSSYNSPIHF.

Remarks on this clonotype: A read error may account for a junction end that differs from germline. The chain couples TRBV11-3 to TRBJ2-1, with 8 nucleotides matching TRBD1. CDR3 length equals 15 residues. The germline V gene has CDR1 SGHNT and CDR2 YENEEA. The CDR3 DNA follows: TGTGCCAGCATCCCCAGGGAGCAGGGGGCGTATGAGCACTTCTTC. It translates to CASIPREQGAYEHFF. The full variable domain, rest sourced from reference TRBV11-3 and TRBJ2-1, is EAGVVQSPRYKIIEKKQPVAFWCNPISGHNTLYWYLQNLGQGPELLIRYENEEAVDDSQLPKDRFSAERLKGVDSTLKIQPAELGDSAVYLCASIPREQGAYEHFFGPGTRLTVL.

As to this clonotype: One junction end disagrees with the germline gene, perhaps due to a read error. The rearrangement joins TRBV11-2 to TRBJ2-3; D may be TRBD2 (5 bases). CDR3 length: 15 residues. The germline V gene encodes CDR1 SGHAT and CDR2 FQNNGV. CDR3 DNA sequence: TGTGGCAGCAGCCTTTTAGGAGGCGAGATGAATACCCAGTATTTT. This translates into CGSSLLGGEMNTQYF.